These 24 T cell receptor beta chains originate from one sample sequenced in a study of T cells in localized non-small cell lung cancer. The repertoire was sequenced with immunoSEQ multiplex PCR; TCRdb's copy has only in-frame clones and lacks some. This sample has under 65,000 clones, with around 83% found just once. The specimen was peripheral blood, collected before any cancer treatment. These receptors all stem from a female donor aged 60 or older with stage II squamous cell lung carcinoma.

This chain connects TRBV27 to TRBJ1-6; tentative D call: TRBD1 (6 bases). This CDR3 contains 14 residues. V was pared by 7 bases and J by 6 bases, with 13 bases between. CDR1 is MNHEY and CDR2 is SMNVEV in the germline V gene (reference sequence). The CDR3 here is CASKPFRGNSPLHF. CDR3 nucleotide sequence: TGTGCCAGCAAGCCGTTCAGGGGTAATTCACCCCTCCACTTT.

The J gene is TRBJ2-7, the V gene TRBV7-8, with TRBD1 matching 7 bases. The CDR3 loop spans 13 amino acids. Germline V lookup: CDR1 SGHVS, CDR2 FQNEAQ. The ends lost 3 bases at V and 3 bases at J; junction bases unmatched: 2. The CDR3 region has the DNA TGTGCCAGCAGCTTGGCAGGGGGCTACGAGCAGTACTTC. Translation: CASSLAGGYEQYF.

The rearrangement uses TRBV7-2 and TRBJ2-6; D possibly uses TRBD1 or TRBD2 (5 bases each). The germline CDR1 and CDR2 sequences are SGHTA and FQGNSA. This CDR3 is 17 amino acids long. The V gene lost 5 bases and the J gene lost 0 bases, with 14 bases spanning the gap. The CDR3 nucleotides are TGTGCCAGCAGCCGGGACGGCCCAAGCTCTGGGGCCAACGTCCTGACTTTC. Protein: CASSRDGPSSGANVLTF.

This clone occurred once. V and J are TRBV7-2 and TRBJ2-1, with D possibly matching TRBD2 (5 bases). The CDR3 covers 14 residues. The V end was cut by 5 bases, the J end by 0 bases, with 8 bases between. Germline V gene lookup returns CDR1 SGHTA and CDR2 FQGNSA. CDR3 residues: CASSLRASYNEQFF. DNA for the CDR3: TGTGCCAGCAGCCTGAGGGCCTCCTACAATGAGCAGTTCTTC.

J is TRBJ1-1 and V is TRBV29-1, with D unresolved. V lost 4 bases and J 1 base, leaving 7 bases between the germline ends. This CDR3 comprises 12 residues. Germline V CDR1 and CDR2: SQVTM, ANQGSEA. CDR3 DNA: TGCAGCGTTGTTTGGTCGAACACTGAAGCTTTCTTT. Protein: CSVVWSNTEAFF.

V usage is TRBV4-1 and J usage is TRBJ1-3, with 8 bases aligning to TRBD1. The germline gives CDR1 MGHRA, CDR2 YSYEKL. The trim removed 4 bases at V and 7 bases at J, leaving 6 bases unmatched. The CDR3 runs 14 residues. The CDR3 here is CASSLGQGLNTIYF. CDR3 nucleotides: TGCGCCAGCAGCCTAGGACAGGGTTTGAACACCATATATTTT.

This chain uses TRBV29-1 with TRBJ2-7; D is perhaps TRBD1 (6 bases). The ends were cut back, 3 bases at V and 5 bases at J, with 11 bases in the middle. This CDR3 region has 12 residues. In germline, CDR1 is SQVTM, CDR2 ANQGSEA. This chain's CDR3 is CSVEAQGNEQYF. The CDR3, as DNA: TGCAGCGTTGAGGCGCAGGGGAACGAGCAGTACTTC.

Turning to this clone: A much larger clone lies a single base off, so this may be a read error. Different DNA sequences within this sample yield the same CDR3. This chain uses TRBV7-9 with TRBJ1-2; possibly TRBD1 for D (6 bases). This CDR3 has 15 amino acids. The germline CDR1 and CDR2 sequences are SEHNR and FQNEAQ (reference sequence). V was trimmed by 5 bases and J by 8 bases, leaving 21 bases between them. CDR3 sequence (DNA): TGTGCCAGCAGCCCCCGATCGGTGACAGGAGACGGCTACACCTTC. Its protein product is CASSPRSVTGDGYTF.

This clone was detected once. The V and J genes are TRBV5-1 and TRBJ1-6, with D perhaps matching TRBD1 (6 bases). The germline V gene has CDR1 SGHRS and CDR2 YFSETQ. Trimming left V 2 bases short and J 7 bases short, with 10 bases between. The CDR3 spans 14 residues. As DNA, the CDR3 is TGCGCCAGCAGCTTTTGGGGGCAAAATTCACCCCTCCACTTT. Residues: CASSFWGQNSPLHF.

V is TRBV29-1 and J is TRBJ1-1, with 10 nucleotides matching TRBD1. CDR3 length equals 12 residues. The J segment lost 10 bases and the V segment lost 5 bases, leaving 7 bases of the junction unmatched. Germline V gives CDR1 SQVTM, CDR2 ANQGSEA. The CDR3 spells CSVLRDRGRAFF. The CDR3 DNA follows: TGCAGCGTTCTGCGGGACAGGGGAAGAGCTTTCTTT.

The chain has TRBV7-9 and TRBJ2-7; D is perhaps TRBD1 or TRBD2 (5 bases each). The CDR3 is 15 amino acids. The V end lost 1 base, the J end lost 4 bases, and 14 bases lay between the germline ends. Germline V CDR1 and CDR2: SEHNR, FQNEAQ (reference sequence). CDR3 DNA: TGTGCCAGCAGCTTAGGCTTGGGGGTCCCTTACGAGCAGTACTTC. This encodes CASSLGLGVPYEQYF.

The chain carries TRBV5-1 and TRBJ2-3; the D is unclear. Germline-derived CDR1 and CDR2 are SGHRS and YFSETQ. The CDR3 consists of 18 residues. Trimming removed 1 base at V and 0 bases at J, with 18 bases between. The CDR3 DNA follows: TGCGCCAGCAGCTTGATGACAAACTTAGGACCTAGCACAGATACGCAGTATTTT. Its protein product is CASSLMTNLGPSTDTQYF.

This chain links TRBV5-5 with TRBJ1-1; 7 nucleotides line up with TRBD1. Per the germline V gene, CDR1 is SGHKS and CDR2 is YYEKEE (reference sequence). CDR3 length: 17 amino acids. V gave up 5 bases and J gave up 2 bases; unmatched junction bases: 15. CDR3 sequence: CASRTSITGAVNTEAFF. The CDR3 bases are TGTGCCAGCAGAACCTCTATTACAGGGGCGGTAAACACTGAAGCTTTCTTT.

The V and J genes are TRBV5-4 and TRBJ1-2; D not certain. In germline, CDR1 is SGHNT, CDR2 YYREEE (reference sequence). The CDR3 spans 15 residues. Trimming cost V 2 bases and J 0 bases, with 11 bases left between them. The CDR3: CASSLGTASNYGYTF. The CDR3 DNA reads TGTGCCAGCAGCTTAGGAACAGCCTCTAACTATGGCTACACCTTC.

This clone has more than one count but fewer than ten. The genes are TRBV7-2 and TRBJ1-3; TRBD1 might be the D (5 bases). The CDR3 extends over 15 amino acids. Germline CDR1 SGHTA, CDR2 FQGNSA. V lost 1 base and J lost 7, with 14 bases in between. The CDR3 protein is CASSLDSGAGNTIYF. The CDR3 DNA reads as TGTGCCAGCAGCTTAGATTCGGGCGCAGGGAACACCATATATTTT. The full variable domain, its missing parts supplied by reference TRBV7-2 and TRBJ1-3, is GAGVSQSPSNKVTEKGKDVELRCDPISGHTALYWYRQSLGQGLEFLIYFQGNSAPDKSGLPSDRFSAERTGGSVSTLTIQRTQQEDSAVYLCASSLDSGAGNTIYFGEGSWLTVV.

J is TRBJ1-1 and V is TRBV5-1; D is undetermined. The V end lost 0 bases, the J end lost 0 bases, and 12 bases lay between the germline ends. The germline CDR1 and CDR2 sequences are SGHRS and YFSETQ. The CDR3 is made up of 16 amino acids. CDR3 sequence reads: CASSLGVGNMNTEAFF. The CDR3, as DNA: TGCGCCAGCAGCTTGGGAGTCGGCAACATGAACACTGAAGCTTTCTTT. The full variable domain, completed using reference TRBV5-1 and TRBJ1-1, is KAGVTQTPRYLIKTRGQQVTLSCSPISGHRSVSWYQQTPGQGLQFLFEYFSETQRNKGNFPGRFSGRQFSNSRSEMNVSTLELGDSALYLCASSLGVGNMNTEAFFGQGTRLTVV.

The gene calls are TRBV30 and TRBJ2-7; no reliable D call. Germline values: CDR1 GTSNPN, CDR2 SVGIG (reference sequence). The CDR3 consists of 12 residues. Trimming took 0 bases from V and 4 from J, leaving 7 bases between them. The CDR3 spells CAWSVNGYEQYF. CDR3 DNA sequence: TGTGCCTGGAGTGTAAATGGGTACGAGCAGTACTTC.

V gene TRBV25-1 combines with J gene TRBJ1-2; tentatively, D is TRBD1 (6 bases). With 8 bases removed from V and 6 bases from J, the gap between germline ends came to 13 bases. In germline, CDR1 is MGHDK, CDR2 SYGVNS. The CDR3 has 12 residues. In DNA form, the CDR3 reads TGTGCCAGCCTTACAGGGAAAGATGGCTACACCTTC. Translated, it gives CASLTGKDGYTF.

This clone was found a few times. This sequence joins TRBV30 and TRBJ1-1; D might be TRBD1 (5 bases). The CDR3 has 11 residues. CDR1 and CDR2 (germline): GTSNPN, SVGIG (reference sequence). Trimming pared 5 bases from V and 5 bases from J, leaving 9 bases between. This CDR3 reads CAWAGRTEAFF. The CDR3 coding sequence is TGTGCCTGGGCAGGGAGGACTGAAGCTTTCTTT.

The chain has TRBV9 and TRBJ2-7; maybe TRBD1 (6 bases). Germline CDR1 SGDLS, CDR2 YYNGEE. Trimming took off 1 base at V and 6 bases at J, with 14 bases between the two ends. The CDR3 has 14 amino acids. CDR3 loop: CASSVSQGEAEQYF. The CDR3 DNA sequence: TGTGCCAGCAGCGTATCACAGGGAGAGGCCGAGCAGTACTTC.

The chain recombines TRBV18 with TRBJ1-1; 10 bases line up with TRBD1. Unmatched junction bases numbered 13, after V lost 6 bases and J lost 0 bases. This CDR3 has 18 residues. Germline V CDR1 and CDR2: KGHSH, LQKENI. CDR3 loop: CASSPLGQGTNMNTEAFF. DNA of the CDR3: TGTGCCAGCTCTCCCCTGGGACAGGGGACTAACATGAACACTGAAGCTTTCTTT. Complete variable domain (other parts from reference TRBV18 and TRBJ1-1): NAGVMQNPRHLVRRRGQEARLRCSPMKGHSHVYWYRQLPEEGLKFMVYLQKENIIDESGMPKERFSAEFPKEGPSILRIQQVVRGDSAAYFCASSPLGQGTNMNTEAFFGQGTRLTVV.

The CDR3 nucleotides read TGTGCCAGCAGCCCTCAGGGGAAAGGCGGCACTGAAGCTTTCTTT. It yields the protein CASSPQGKGGTEAFF. The chain carries TRBV7-8 and TRBJ1-1; TRBD1 is a possible D gene (6 bases). This CDR3 contains 15 residues. Germline assignment: CDR1 SGHVS and CDR2 FQNEAQ. V was trimmed by 5 bases and J by 4 bases, leaving 17 bases between them.

The J gene is TRBJ1-2, the V gene TRBV30; D is unresolved. This CDR3 comprises 14 residues. The germline gives CDR1 GTSNPN, CDR2 SVGIG (reference sequence). The ends were cut back, 2 bases at V and 0 bases at J, with 10 bases in the middle. CDR3: CAWSFTATNYGYTF. CDR3 DNA sequence: TGTGCCTGGAGTTTTACGGCCACTAACTATGGCTACACCTTC.

The chain combines TRBV11-3 with TRBJ1-5; no clear D. This CDR3 comprises 16 residues. Germline V gives CDR1 SGHNT, CDR2 YENEEA. V dropped 1 base and J dropped 5 bases, with 15 bases sitting between them. The CDR3 here is CASSLAAWTADQPQHF. The CDR3 DNA sequence: TGTGCCAGCAGCTTAGCGGCCTGGACTGCCGATCAGCCCCAGCATTTT.